This paragraph reports one T cell receptor (beta chain). What it recognizes is unknown. There are 11 residues in the CDR3. V dropped 4 bases and J dropped 8 bases, with 8 bases sitting between them. Per germline, CDR1 LGHDT and CDR2 YNNKEL (reference sequence). The method was immunoSEQ multiplex PCR; TCRdb's version includes in-frame clones alone and lacks a portion of them. The data contain more than 95,000 clones, 85% to 90% of them singletons. The sample originates from a study of T cell responses to AZD1222 COVID-19 vaccine. Study conclusions and caveats: Baseline testing showed seropositivity in only a handful of AZD1222 recipients. Spike-specific TCR depth and breadth grew after two AZD1222 doses. Donors in the cohort were predominantly white British and more often female, and clonal diversity was possibly underestimated.

The sample consisted of peripheral blood, taken on day 0 of AZD1222 vaccination. The chain carries TRBV3-1 (or the pseudogene TRBV3-2) and TRBJ1-2; TRBD1 is a possible D gene (6 bases). The sequence was obtained from an adult in good health. CDR3 DNA sequence: TGTGCCAGCAGCCGAAGGGGGGGCTACACCTTC. Translating it yields CASSRRGGYTF.